This paragraph reports one TCR beta chain. V lost 5 bases and J 6 bases, leaving 10 bases between the germline ends. The germline gives CDR1 LNHDA, CDR2 SQIVND (reference sequence). The CDR3 is made up of 13 amino acids. This sample is drawn from a study of CD8 T cells in Susac syndrome. The RNA input was roughly 0.45 to 1 ug, and it was reverse transcribed with random hexamers. One entry per CDR3 protein results from TCRdb running MiXCR on the immunoSEQ multiplex PCR reads. The sample contains about 200,000 distinct CDR3 sequences, around 93% of which appear only once. Sequenced sample: CD4+ T cells from PBMCs. The rearrangement joins TRBV19 to TRBJ1-4; no firm D call. The TCR sequence derives from a human donor in good health. The CDR3 sequence is CASSGRRDEKLFF. The CDR3 DNA reads as TGTGCCAGTAGTGGTCGCCGGGATGAAAAACTGTTTTTT. The full variable domain, rest sourced from reference TRBV19 and TRBJ1-4, is DGGITQSPKYLFRKEGQNVTLSCEQNLNHDAMYWYRQDPGQGLRLIYYSQIVNDFQKGDIAEGYSVSREKKESFPLTVTSAQKNPTAFYLCASSGRRDEKLFFGSGTQLSVL.